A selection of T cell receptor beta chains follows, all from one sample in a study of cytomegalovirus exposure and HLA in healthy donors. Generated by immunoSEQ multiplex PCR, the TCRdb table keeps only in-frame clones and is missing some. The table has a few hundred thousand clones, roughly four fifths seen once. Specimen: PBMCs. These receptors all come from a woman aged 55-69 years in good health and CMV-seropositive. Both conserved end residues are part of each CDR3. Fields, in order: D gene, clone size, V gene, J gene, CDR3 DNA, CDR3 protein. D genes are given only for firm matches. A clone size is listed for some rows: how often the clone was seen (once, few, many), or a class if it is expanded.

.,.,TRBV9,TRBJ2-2,TGTGCCAGCAGTGCCTTACTCGGTACCGGGGAGCTGTTTTTT,CASSALLGTGELFF
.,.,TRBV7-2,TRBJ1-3,TGTGCCAGCAGCCCGGACAGCTCTGGAAACACCATATATTTT,CASSPDSSGNTIYF
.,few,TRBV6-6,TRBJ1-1,TGTGCCAGCAGTTACTCACAGGGGAACACTGAAGCTTTCTTT,CASSYSQGNTEAFF
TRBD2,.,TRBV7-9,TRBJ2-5,TGTGCCAGCAGCCCAGCGGGATGGGAGACCCAGTACTTC,CASSPAGWETQYF
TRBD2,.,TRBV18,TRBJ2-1,TGTGCCAGCTCACCACAGGGCGGGAGGGCCTACAATGAGCAGTTCTTC,CASSPQGGRAYNEQFF
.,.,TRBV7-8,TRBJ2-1,TGTGCCAGCAGCGACCGGGACAACTACAATGAGCAGTTCTTC,CASSDRDNYNEQFF
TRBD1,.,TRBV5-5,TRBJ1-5,TGTGCCAGCAGCTTAAGCAGGGGGAATCAGCCCCAGCATTTT,CASSLSRGNQPQHF
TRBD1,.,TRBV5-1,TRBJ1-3,TGCGCCAGCAGCTTCGGACAGGGCTTCTCTGGAAACACCATATATTTT,CASSFGQGFSGNTIYF
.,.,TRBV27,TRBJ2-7,TGTGCCAGCAGTCAGGACCAGGGGTACGAGCAGTACTTC,CASSQDQGYEQYF
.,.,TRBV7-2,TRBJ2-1,TGTGCCAGCAGTCCCGGGGCTAGCGGTAGGGGGGAGCAGTTCTTC,CASSPGASGRGEQFF
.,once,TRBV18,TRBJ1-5,TGTGCCAGCTCACCGGGTCAGGTGAAACCGCTCAATCAGCCCCAGCATTTT,CASSPGQVKPLNQPQHF
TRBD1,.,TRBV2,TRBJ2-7,TGTGCCAGCAGTGAAGGGGGACAGGGGAGGGGGGAGCAGTACTTC,CASSEGGQGRGEQYF
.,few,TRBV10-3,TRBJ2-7,TGTGCCATCGGTCAACGGGAGTCAGACGAGCAGTACTTC,CAIGQRESDEQYF
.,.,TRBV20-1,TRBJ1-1,TGCAGTGCTTGGCTGAACACTGAAGCTTTCTTT,CSAWLNTEAFF
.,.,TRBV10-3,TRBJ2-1,TGTGCCATCAGTGAGTTACTAGCCGTAAGCTCCTACAATGAGCAGTTCTTC,CAISELLAVSSYNEQFF
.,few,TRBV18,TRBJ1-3,TGTGCCAGCTTTTCGGGGGTCTCTGGAAACACCATATATTTT,CASFSGVSGNTIYF
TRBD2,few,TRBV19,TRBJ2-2,TGTGCCAGTAGTATCCCGCTAGCGGGGTACACCGGGGAGCTGTTTTTT,CASSIPLAGYTGELFF
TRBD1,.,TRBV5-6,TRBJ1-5,TGTGCCAGCAGCCTGGGGACAGTTGATCAGCCCCAGCATTTT,CASSLGTVDQPQHF
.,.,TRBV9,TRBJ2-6,TGTGCCAGCAGCGTATCCTCGAGGAACTCTGGGGCCAACGTCCTGACTTTC,CASSVSSRNSGANVLTF
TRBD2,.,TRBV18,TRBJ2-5,TGTGCCAGCTCACCTCCCGGACTAGCGGAAGAGACCCAGTACTTC,CASSPPGLAEETQYF
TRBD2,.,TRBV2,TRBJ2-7,TGTGCCAGCAGTATTCTAGCGGGAGCGAGGTACGAGCAGTACTTC,CASSILAGARYEQYF
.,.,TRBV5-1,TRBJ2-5,TGCGCCAGCAGCTTGGCGACACGTGGGGAGACCCAGTACTTC,CASSLATRGETQYF
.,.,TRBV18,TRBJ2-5,TGTGCCAGCTCGCCTGGGCCGGAGACCCAGTACTTC,CASSPGPETQYF
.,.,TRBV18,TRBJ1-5,TGTGCCAGCTCACCACCTCCAGGAAGCAATCAGCCCCAGCATTTT,CASSPPPGSNQPQHF